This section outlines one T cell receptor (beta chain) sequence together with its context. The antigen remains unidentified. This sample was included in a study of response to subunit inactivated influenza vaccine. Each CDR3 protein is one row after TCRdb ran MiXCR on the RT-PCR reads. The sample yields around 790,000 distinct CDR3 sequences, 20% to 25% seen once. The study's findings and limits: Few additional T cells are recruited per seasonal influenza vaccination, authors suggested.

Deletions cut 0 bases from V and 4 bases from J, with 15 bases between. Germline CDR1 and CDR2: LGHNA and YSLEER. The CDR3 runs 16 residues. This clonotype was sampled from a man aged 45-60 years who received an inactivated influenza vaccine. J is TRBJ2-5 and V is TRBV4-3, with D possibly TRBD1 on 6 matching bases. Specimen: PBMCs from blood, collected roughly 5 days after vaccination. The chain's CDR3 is CASSQDRSGHGETQYF. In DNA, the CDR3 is TGCGCCAGCAGCCAAGATCGGTCGGGACATGGAGAGACCCAGTACTTC.